The 8 T cell receptor beta chains below were found in one sample sequenced in a study of blood T cells in healthy people across ages. The second PCR ran 7 to 11 cycles with a sample-barcoded 5' primer and J-beta primers. TCRdb re-called the 5' RACE reads through MiXCR, storing one row per CDR3 protein. The repertoire holds roughly 680,000 distinct CDR3 sequences, with approximately 52% as singletons. Input material: blood. The receptors come from a woman aged 80 or over in good health.

The gene calls are TRBV12-3 or TRBV12-4 and TRBJ2-2; the D is unclear. Trimming removed 5 bases from V and 6 bases from J, with 10 bases in between. This CDR3 comprises 13 residues. The CDR3 nucleotides read TGTGCCAGCAGTCCGCAGCTACCCGGGGAGCTGTTTTTT. It is translated as CASSPQLPGELFF.

The rearrangement links TRBV20-1 to TRBJ2-5, with 7 nucleotides matching TRBD1. J gave up 11 bases and V 3 bases, and 12 bases lay outside the gene matches. The CDR3 is made up of 13 amino acids. Germline CDR1 DFQATT, CDR2 SNEGSKA (reference sequence). The CDR3 region has the DNA TGCAGTGCTAGGCAGGGGGTAAACAATGAGCAGTACTTC. Protein: CSARQGVNNEQYF.

Regarding this clonotype: The junction departs from germline at one end; a sequencing error may be responsible. J is TRBJ1-1 and V is TRBV3-1, with unresolved D. Per the germline V gene, CDR1 is LGHDT and CDR2 is YNNKEL (reference sequence). The CDR3 consists of 12 residues. The CDR3 here is CASGQSYTEAFF. For the CDR3, the DNA is TGTGCCAGCGGCCAATCGTACACTGAAGCTTTCTTT. The full variable domain, with the rest looked up from reference TRBV3-1 and TRBJ1-1, is DTAVSQTPKYLVTQMGNDKSIKCEQNLGHDTMYWYKQDSKKFLKIMFSYNNKELIINETVPNRFSPKSPDKAHLNLHINSLELGDSAVYFCASGQSYTEAFFGQGTRLTVV.

The chain uses TRBV20-1 and TRBJ2-3; TRBD1 or TRBD2 may be the D gene (5 bases each). In germline, CDR1 is DFQATT, CDR2 SNEGSKA (reference sequence). V gave up 3 bases and J gave up 2 bases, with 18 bases separating them. The CDR3 runs to 16 residues. For the CDR3, the DNA is TGCAGTGCTAGGGGGGACCGCCCACATATCACAGATACGCAGTATTTT. Amino acids: CSARGDRPHITDTQYF.

The chain uses TRBV5-1 and TRBJ2-5; D assignment may be TRBD1 or TRBD2 (5 bases each). Gene TRBJ2-7 matches the end of the DNA better, so the J call may be wrong. This CDR3 is built from 15 residues. Germline V lookup: CDR1 SGHRS, CDR2 YFSETQ. CDR3 DNA: TGCGCCAGCAGCCCCCGTGGGACGGATAACTACGAGCAGTACTTC. Residues: CASSPRGTDNYEQYF.

This clonotype was recorded many times. The V call is TRBV2, the J call TRBJ2-1; D assignment may be TRBD1 or TRBD2 (5 bases each). V was trimmed by 6 bases and J by 4 bases, leaving 13 bases between them. CDR1 and CDR2 from the germline V gene are SNHLY and FYNNEI. CDR3 length: 14 amino acids. CDR3 in amino acids: CASSAGSWYNEQFF. For the CDR3, the DNA is TGTGCCAGCAGCGCAGGGAGTTGGTACAATGAGCAGTTCTTC.

A word on this clonotype: A clone one base away is much larger, so this may be a read error. This chain connects TRBV27 to TRBJ2-7, with D perhaps matching TRBD2 (5 bases). Germline-derived CDR1 and CDR2 are MNHEY and SMNVEV (reference sequence). The V gene lost 1 base and the J gene lost 11 bases, with 18 bases spanning the gap. This CDR3 contains 14 residues. CDR3 sequence (DNA): TGTGCCAGCAGTTTATTGGCGAGGGTGGCAATTAAGTACTTC. Residues: CASSLLARVAIKYF.

This chain joins TRBV10-3 and TRBJ2-5, with D tentatively TRBD1 (5 bases). Looked up from germline, CDR1 is ENHRY and CDR2 is SYGVKD. There are 12 residues in the CDR3. V was trimmed by 4 bases and J by 3 bases, leaving 6 bases between them. CDR3 sequence: CAISVGEETQYF. CDR3 DNA: TGTGCCATCAGTGTAGGGGAAGAGACCCAGTACTTC.